The entry that follows covers one T cell receptor beta chain sequence. Antigen unknown. With 0 bases clipped from V and 5 bases from J, the junction kept 4 bases outside the gene matches. CDR3 length: 15 amino acids. CDR1 SGDLS and CDR2 YYNGEE come from the germline V gene. Doses given second, at about 4 or about 12 weeks, were pooled. This entry comes from a study of T cell responses to AZD1222 COVID-19 vaccine. General study findings and limits: After two AZD1222 doses, spike-specific TCR breadth and depth rose versus day 0. Most donors were white British, females outnumbered males, and clonal diversity was possibly underestimated.

Clones were read by immunoSEQ multiplex PCR, and TCRdb kept only the in-frame ones, dropping some. The table includes some 180,000 clones, approximately 90% detected once. Sample: peripheral blood, taken 28 days after the second AZD1222 dose. V gene TRBV9 combines with J gene TRBJ2-5; 10 bases are shared with TRBD2. The sequence was obtained from an adult who received the AZD1222 COVID-19 vaccine. CDR3 protein: CASSVGGSGRETQYF. CDR3 nucleotides: TGTGCCAGCAGCGTAGGCGGTAGCGGGAGGGAGACCCAGTACTTC.